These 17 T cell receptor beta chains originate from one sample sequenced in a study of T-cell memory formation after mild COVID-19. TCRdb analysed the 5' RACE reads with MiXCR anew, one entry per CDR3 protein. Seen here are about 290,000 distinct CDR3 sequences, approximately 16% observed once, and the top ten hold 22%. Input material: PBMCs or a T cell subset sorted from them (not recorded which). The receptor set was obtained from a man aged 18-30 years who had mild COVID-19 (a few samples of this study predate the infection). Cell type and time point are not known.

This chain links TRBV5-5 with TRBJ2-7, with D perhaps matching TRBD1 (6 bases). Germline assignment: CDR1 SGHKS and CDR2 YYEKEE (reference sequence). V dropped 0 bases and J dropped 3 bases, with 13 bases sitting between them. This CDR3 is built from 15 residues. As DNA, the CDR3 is TGTGCCAGCAGCTTGGTGCCAGGGGAGTTCTACGAGCAGTACGTC. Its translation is CASSLVPGEFYEQYV.

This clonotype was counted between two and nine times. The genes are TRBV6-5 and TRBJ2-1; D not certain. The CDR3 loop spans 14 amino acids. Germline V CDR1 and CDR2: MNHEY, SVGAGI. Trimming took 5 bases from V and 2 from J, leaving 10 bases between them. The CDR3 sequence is CASSPQAAYNEQFF. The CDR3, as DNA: TGTGCCAGCAGTCCCCAGGCCGCCTACAATGAGCAGTTCTTC.

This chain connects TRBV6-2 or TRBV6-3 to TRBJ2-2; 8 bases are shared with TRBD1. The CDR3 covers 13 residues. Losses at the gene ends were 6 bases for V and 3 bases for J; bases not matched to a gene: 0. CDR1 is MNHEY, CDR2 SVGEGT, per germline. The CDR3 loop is CASRTGDTGELFF. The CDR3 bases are TGTGCCAGCAGGACAGGGGACACCGGGGAGCTGTTTTTT.

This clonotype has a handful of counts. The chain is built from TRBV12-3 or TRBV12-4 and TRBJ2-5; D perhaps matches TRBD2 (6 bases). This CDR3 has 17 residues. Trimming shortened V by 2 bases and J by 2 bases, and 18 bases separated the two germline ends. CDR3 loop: CASSLSFGAGKQETQYF. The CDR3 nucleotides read TGTGCCAGCAGTTTATCCTTCGGAGCGGGCAAGCAAGAGACCCAGTACTTC.

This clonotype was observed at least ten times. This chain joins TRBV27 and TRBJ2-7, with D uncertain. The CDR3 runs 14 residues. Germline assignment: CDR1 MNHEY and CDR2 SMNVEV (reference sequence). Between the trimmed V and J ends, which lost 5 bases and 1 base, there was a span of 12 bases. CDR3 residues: CASSLRFTSYEQYF. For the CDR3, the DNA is TGTGCCAGCAGTCTTCGGTTCACGTCCTACGAGCAGTACTTC.

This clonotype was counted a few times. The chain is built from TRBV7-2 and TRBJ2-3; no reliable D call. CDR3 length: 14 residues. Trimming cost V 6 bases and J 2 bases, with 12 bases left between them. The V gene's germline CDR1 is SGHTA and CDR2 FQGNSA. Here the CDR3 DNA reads TGTGCCAGCAGTTTTCAAACTTCCACAGATACGCAGTATTTT. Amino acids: CASSFQTSTDTQYF.

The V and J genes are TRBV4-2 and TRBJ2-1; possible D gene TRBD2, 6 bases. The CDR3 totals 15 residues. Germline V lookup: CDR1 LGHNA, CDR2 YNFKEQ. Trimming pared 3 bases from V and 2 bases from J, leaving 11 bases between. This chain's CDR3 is CASSQRGPPYNEQFF. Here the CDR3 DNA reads TGTGCCAGCAGCCAGCGGGGACCCCCCTACAATGAGCAGTTCTTC.

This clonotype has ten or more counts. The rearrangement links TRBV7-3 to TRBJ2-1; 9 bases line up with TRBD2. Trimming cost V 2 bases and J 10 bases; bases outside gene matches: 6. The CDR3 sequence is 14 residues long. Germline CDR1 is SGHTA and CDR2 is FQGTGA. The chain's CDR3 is CASSLLAGGREQFF. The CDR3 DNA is TGTGCCAGCAGCTTATTGGCGGGGGGGCGGGAGCAGTTCTTC.

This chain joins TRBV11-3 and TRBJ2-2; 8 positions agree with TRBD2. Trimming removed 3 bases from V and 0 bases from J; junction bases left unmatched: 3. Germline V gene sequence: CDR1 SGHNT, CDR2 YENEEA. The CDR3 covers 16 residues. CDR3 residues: CASSLSGGSNTGELFF. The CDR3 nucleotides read TGTGCCAGCAGCTTGAGCGGGGGATCGAACACCGGGGAGCTGTTTTTT.

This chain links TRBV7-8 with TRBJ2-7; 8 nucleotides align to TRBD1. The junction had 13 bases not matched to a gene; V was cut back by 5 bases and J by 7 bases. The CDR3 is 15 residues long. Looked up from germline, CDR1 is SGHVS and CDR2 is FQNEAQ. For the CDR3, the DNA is TGTGCCAGCAGCCCACAAGTGACAGGGGCGGGAGAGCAGTACGTC. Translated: CASSPQVTGAGEQYV.

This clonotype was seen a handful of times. This CDR3 reads CASSPSGVNYGYTF. CDR3 DNA: TGTGCCAGCAGCCCGTCAGGGGTTAACTATGGCTACACCTTC. The chain carries TRBV7-3 and TRBJ1-2; maybe TRBD1 (6 bases). V dropped 5 bases and J dropped 1 base, with 11 bases sitting between them. The CDR3 extends over 14 amino acids. Germline CDR1 and CDR2: SGHTA and FQGTGA.

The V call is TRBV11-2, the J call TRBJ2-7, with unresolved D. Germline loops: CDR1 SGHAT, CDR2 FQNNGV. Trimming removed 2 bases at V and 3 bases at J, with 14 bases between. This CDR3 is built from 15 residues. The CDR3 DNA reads TGTGCCAGCAGCTTAACGGATATGACTTTCTACGAGCAGTACGTC. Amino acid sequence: CASSLTDMTFYEQYV.

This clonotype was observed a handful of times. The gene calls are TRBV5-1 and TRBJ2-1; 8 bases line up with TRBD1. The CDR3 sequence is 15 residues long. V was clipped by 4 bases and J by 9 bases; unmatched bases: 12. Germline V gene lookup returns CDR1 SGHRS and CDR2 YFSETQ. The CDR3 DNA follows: TGCGCCAGCAGCCCCTCCCAGGGGGCGCTAGGTGAGCAGTTCTTC. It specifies CASSPSQGALGEQFF.

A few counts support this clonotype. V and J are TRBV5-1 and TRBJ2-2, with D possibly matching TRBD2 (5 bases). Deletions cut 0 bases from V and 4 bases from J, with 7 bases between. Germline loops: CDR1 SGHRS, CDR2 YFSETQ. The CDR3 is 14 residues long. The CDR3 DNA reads TGCGCCAGCAGCTTGGAGGACTTCACCGGGGAGCTGTTTTTT. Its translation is CASSLEDFTGELFF.

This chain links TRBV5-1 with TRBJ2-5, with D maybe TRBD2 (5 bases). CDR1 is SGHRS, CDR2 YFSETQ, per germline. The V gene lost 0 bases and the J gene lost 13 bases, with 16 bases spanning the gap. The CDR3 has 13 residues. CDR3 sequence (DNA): TGCGCCAGCAGCTTGGCCGGCCTTTCCGCGGGGTACTTC. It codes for CASSLAGLSAGYF. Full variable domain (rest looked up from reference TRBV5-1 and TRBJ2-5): KAGVTQTPRYLIKTRGQQVTLSCSPISGHRSVSWYQQTPGQGLQFLFEYFSETQRNKGNFPGRFSGRQFSNSRSEMNVSTLELGDSALYLCASSLAGLSAGYFGPGTRLLVL.

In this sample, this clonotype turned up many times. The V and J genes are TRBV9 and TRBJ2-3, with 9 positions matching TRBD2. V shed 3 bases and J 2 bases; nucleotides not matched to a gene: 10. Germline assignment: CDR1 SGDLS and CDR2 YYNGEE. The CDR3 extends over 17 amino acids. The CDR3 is CASSASSGTSPTDTQYF. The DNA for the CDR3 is TGTGCCAGCAGCGCTTCTTCCGGGACTAGCCCCACAGATACGCAGTATTTT.

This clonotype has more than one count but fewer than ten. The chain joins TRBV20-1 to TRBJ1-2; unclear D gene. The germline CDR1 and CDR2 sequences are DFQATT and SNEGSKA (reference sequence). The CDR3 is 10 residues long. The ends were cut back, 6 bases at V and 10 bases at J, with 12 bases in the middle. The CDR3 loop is CSARLTPYTF. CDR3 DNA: TGCAGTGCAAGGCTTACCCCCTACACCTTC.